A single sample gave rise to the 19 T cell receptor beta chains below, sequenced in a study of T cells after yellow fever vaccination. Each CDR3 protein gets one entry after TCRdb re-called the 5' RACE reads with MiXCR. The sample has 200,000 to 300,000 distinct CDR3 sequences, roughly 13% seen once. This sample comprised CD4+ T cells sorted from PBMCs, obtained 45 days after the yellow fever booster vaccination. These receptors originate from a man between 25 and 39 years old who received the YFV17D yellow fever vaccine.

This clonotype has just a few counts. This rearrangement joins TRBV29-1 to TRBJ1-2, with TRBD1 matching 8 bases. Germline V gene sequence: CDR1 SQVTM, CDR2 ANQGSEA. The CDR3 is 13 residues long. With 4 bases clipped from V and 6 bases from J, the junction kept 7 bases outside the gene matches. The CDR3, as DNA: TGCAGCGTTGGGAGGACAGGGTTTAATGGCTACACCTTC. Translated, it gives CSVGRTGFNGYTF. The full variable domain, its missing parts supplied by reference TRBV29-1 and TRBJ1-2, is SAVISQKPSRDICQRGTSLTIQCQVDSQVTMMFWYRQQPGQSLTLIATANQGSEATYESGFVIDKFPISRPNLTFSTLTVSNMSPEDSSIYLCSVGRTGFNGYTFGSGTRLTVV.

The chain links TRBV5-1 to TRBJ2-5, with 8 bases identical to TRBD1. The V gene's germline CDR1 is SGHRS and CDR2 YFSETQ. This CDR3 contains 14 residues. J gave up 5 bases and V 3 bases, and 6 bases lay outside the gene matches. CDR3: CASSWGQEVETQYF. DNA of the CDR3: TGCGCCAGCAGCTGGGGACAGGAAGTGGAGACCCAGTACTTC.

The chain employs TRBV10-3 and TRBJ1-5, with D possibly TRBD1 on 5 matching bases. This CDR3 has 14 amino acids. Trimming pared 0 bases from V and 8 bases from J, leaving 11 bases between. Germline CDR1 reads ENHRY; CDR2 reads SYGVKD. The CDR3 reads CAISESGGAKPQHF. DNA for the CDR3: TGTGCCATCAGTGAGTCTGGGGGAGCCAAGCCCCAGCATTTT.

This chain uses TRBV7-2 with TRBJ1-1, with a possible D match to TRBD1 (5 bases). Germline loops: CDR1 SGHTA, CDR2 FQGNSA. Trimming took off 3 bases at V and 1 base at J, with 9 bases between the two ends. The CDR3 has 14 residues. The CDR3 nucleotides are TGTGCCAGCAGCTTCGGGGCCGCGAACACTGAAGCTTTCTTT. Residues: CASSFGAANTEAFF.

This clonotype has only a few counts. The J gene is TRBJ2-2, the V gene TRBV7-9; 9 bases match TRBD1. The germline gives CDR1 SEHNR, CDR2 FQNEAQ (reference sequence). The CDR3 runs 16 residues. The junction had 6 bases not matched to a gene; V was cut back by 2 bases and J by 5 bases. CDR3 in DNA: TGTGCCAGCAGCTTATTACAGGGGGCGAGGACCGGGGAGCTGTTTTTT. This sequence encodes CASSLLQGARTGELFF.

This clonotype was counted a few times. The chain joins TRBV11-1 to TRBJ2-3, with D uncertain. The CDR3 consists of 14 residues. Between the trimmed V and J ends, which lost 5 bases and 4 bases, there was a span of 13 bases. The germline V gene has CDR1 SGHAT and CDR2 FQDESV (reference sequence). CDR3 bases: TGTGCCAGCAGCCCAGAGTCCCGTCCAGATACGCAGTATTTT. It codes for CASSPESRPDTQYF.

V is TRBV12-3 or TRBV12-4 and J is TRBJ2-7; possibly TRBD2 for D (5 bases). The CDR3 is 14 amino acids. Deletions cut 0 bases from V and 0 bases from J, with 6 bases between. The CDR3 nucleotides are TGTGCCAGCAGTTTAGCGGGAGACTCCTACGAGCAGTACTTC. Its translation: CASSLAGDSYEQYF.

This clonotype was detected many times. The chain has TRBV5-1 and TRBJ2-7; TRBD2 might be the D (5 bases). Germline lookup yields CDR1 SGHRS and CDR2 YFSETQ. V was shortened by 0 bases and J by 3 bases, with 10 bases between the two germline ends. The CDR3 runs 14 residues. CDR3 sequence (DNA): TGCGCCAGCAGCTTGGTCGAGGGTAACTACGAGCAGTACTTC. Amino acids: CASSLVEGNYEQYF.

This clonotype was seen a few times. This rearrangement joins TRBV27 to TRBJ2-2, with 9 bases matching TRBD1. Germline V lookup: CDR1 MNHEY, CDR2 SMNVEV (reference sequence). The V gene end was trimmed by 6 bases and the J gene end by 4 bases; junction bases not matched to a gene: 3. The CDR3 is made up of 14 amino acids. CDR3 protein: CASSEGQGTGELFF. In DNA form, the CDR3 reads TGTGCCAGCAGCGAGGGACAGGGCACCGGGGAGCTGTTTTTT.

V usage is TRBV18 and J usage is TRBJ1-1; TRBD1 aligns across 8 bases. V dropped 2 bases and J dropped 4; count of bases not matched to a gene: 3. This CDR3 spans 14 amino acids. From germline, CDR1 is KGHSH and CDR2 LQKENI. CDR3 bases: TGTGCCAGCTCACCAGGAGACAGGGGCACTGAAGCTTTCTTT. Encoded protein: CASSPGDRGTEAFF.

This clonotype was seen only a few times. This rearrangement joins TRBV27 to TRBJ2-5; 10 bases line up with TRBD2. Germline-derived CDR1 and CDR2 are MNHEY and SMNVEV (reference sequence). J gave up 5 bases and V 5 bases, and 11 bases lay outside the gene matches. This CDR3 region has 16 residues. The CDR3, as DNA: TGTGCCAGCAGTCCAAGAGCGGGAGGGCCGGGGGAGACCCAGTACTTC. This gives the protein CASSPRAGGPGETQYF.

The chain links TRBV7-9 to TRBJ1-1; D is unresolved. V gave up 5 bases and J gave up 4 bases, with 20 bases separating them. Germline CDR1 is SEHNR and CDR2 is FQNEAQ (reference sequence). The CDR3 extends over 16 amino acids. CDR3 residues: CASSPDAGNPFTEAFF. CDR3 DNA sequence: TGTGCCAGCAGCCCGGATGCGGGAAACCCCTTCACTGAAGCTTTCTTT.

The chain links TRBV29-1 to TRBJ2-2, with 8 positions matching TRBD2. J lost 4 bases, V lost 7 bases, and 11 bases had no gene match. Germline assignment: CDR1 SQVTM and CDR2 ANQGSEA. This CDR3 is 15 amino acids long. CDR3 sequence: CSATLGTSGTGELFF. The CDR3 DNA reads as TGCAGCGCCACCCTCGGGACTAGTGGCACCGGGGAGCTGTTTTTT.

This clonotype has at least ten counts. The gene calls are TRBV6-5 and TRBJ2-1; weak D call: TRBD2 (6 bases). Looked up from germline, CDR1 is MNHEY and CDR2 is SVGAGI. This CDR3 comprises 10 residues. V was trimmed by 8 bases and J by 8 bases, leaving 7 bases between them. CDR3 region: CASGDYEQFF. In nucleotides, the CDR3 is TGTGCCAGCGGGGACTATGAGCAGTTCTTC.

This chain links TRBV19 with TRBJ2-1, with a tentative D call TRBD2 (5 bases). Germline V lookup: CDR1 LNHDA, CDR2 SQIVND (reference sequence). CDR3 length: 13 amino acids. Trimming left V 6 bases short and J 10 bases short, with 16 bases between. For the CDR3, the DNA is TGTGCCAGTAGGACTGACCCCACTAGGGAGCAGTTCTTC. Its protein product is CASRTDPTREQFF.

This chain joins TRBV21-1 and TRBJ2-2; the table's D call, TRBD1, was not checked against the DNA. TRBV21-1 is deemed a pseudogene. This CDR3 has 15 amino acids. DNA for the CDR3: TGTGCCAGCAGCAGTTCCCTGATTAACACCGGGGAGCTGTTTTTT. Translation gives CASSSSLINTGELFF.

A word on this clonotype: At one of its ends the junction is not consistent with the germline gene, which may arise from a read error. The chain couples TRBV5-5 to TRBJ1-6; TRBD1 is a possible D gene (6 bases). This CDR3 region has 18 residues. Germline V gene lookup returns CDR1 SGHKS and CDR2 YYEKEE (reference sequence). Here the CDR3 reads CASSALGGSSSYNSPLHF. CDR3 coding DNA: TGTGCCAGCAGCGCCCTCGGGGGCAGTAGCTCCTACAATTCACCCCTCCACTTT.

This clonotype was found a few times. J is TRBJ2-2 and V is TRBV11-3; D perhaps matches TRBD2 (6 bases). Between the trimmed V and J ends, which lost 3 bases and 4 bases, there was a span of 15 bases. CDR1 and CDR2 (germline): SGHNT, YENEEA. The CDR3 loop spans 16 amino acids. The CDR3 DNA is TGTGCCAGCAGCTTCGGGGGATCCGGGTCCACCGGGGAGCTGTTTTTT. Translated, it gives CASSFGGSGSTGELFF.

V is TRBV20-1 and J is TRBJ2-5; TRBD2 aligns across 8 bases. The germline CDR1 and CDR2 sequences are DFQATT and SNEGSKA (reference sequence). The CDR3 has 14 amino acids. After removal of 4 bases from V and 4 bases from J, the junction contained 8 bases not matched to a gene. CDR3 coding DNA: TGCAGTGCTACGGGTAGCGGGATAGGAGAGACCCAGTACTTC. Its protein is CSATGSGIGETQYF.